The present T cell receptor (beta chain) was sequenced within a study of technical replicates of blood from a handful of donors. Sequenced by immunoSEQ multiplex PCR; TCRdb stores in-frame clones only, minus some. This sample has about 60,000 clones, with 70% to 90% found just once. V was cut by 3 bases and J by 8 bases, with 9 bases left in between. This CDR3 spans 12 amino acids. Germline CDR1 reads SGHTS; CDR2 reads YDEGEE. The sample was PBMCs. The chain employs TRBV5-8 and TRBJ2-1; no clear D. This sequence originates from a human donor in good health. Some clones in this sample may be carry-over from other donors' samples. CDR3: CASSSAADEQFF. CDR3 nucleotide sequence: TGTGCCAGCAGCTCTGCTGCGGATGAGCAGTTCTTC.